This T cell receptor (beta chain) was captured by sequencing in a study of T cell repertoires in cytomegalovirus infection. Across the whole study: CMV epitopes that were recently identified and HLA-C-restricted were used alongside well-studied HLA-B-restricted ones. A matching HLA type, together with CMV infection, was signaled by public TCR beta signatures. Whole-study results and caveats: There were carriers of CMV plus the relevant HLA, and cumulative public TCR beta family frequency identified them. Ex vivo responses were dominated by HLA-C-restricted CMV-specific TCR beta clonotypes.

Germline CDR1 reads LNHDA; CDR2 reads SQIVND (reference sequence). V gave up 3 bases and J gave up 0 bases, with 9 bases separating them. This CDR3 has 16 amino acids. Via MiXCR, TCRdb re-called the reads, giving one row per CDR3 protein. The sample lists approximately 220,000 distinct CDR3 sequences; roughly 34% were seen once. In the case of this clonotype: What it recognizes is unknown.

Here the sequenced sample was CD8+ T cells from cultured PBMCs, taken from culture after CMV antigen stimulation. The V and J genes are TRBV19 and TRBJ2-6; D uncertain. The sequence came from a human donor in good health (CMV status not recorded). Some clones in this sample may be carry-over from other donors' samples. DNA of the CDR3: TGTGCCAGTAGTATGTACAGCCCCTCTGGGGCCAACGTCCTGACTTTC. Its protein product is CASSMYSPSGANVLTF.